This passage covers 27 T cell receptor beta chains from one sample sequenced in a study of blood T cell repertoires in COVID-19. Generated by immunoSEQ multiplex PCR, the TCRdb table keeps only in-frame clones and is missing some. Of 70,000 to 90,000 clones in the sample, 70% to 90% are singletons; the top ten hold about 7%. Sequenced material: peripheral blood. All receptors derive from a man aged 55-75 years with acute or convalescent COVID-19.

The V gene is TRBV7-3, the J gene TRBJ2-1; 9 bases agree with TRBD2. V lost 6 bases, J lost 8 bases, and 11 bases stayed unmatched. The CDR3 spans 15 residues. Germline assignment: CDR1 SGHTA and CDR2 FQGTGA. CDR3 in amino acids: CASSSGGRAPHEQFF. The CDR3 DNA is TGTGCCAGCAGTTCGGGCGGGAGGGCCCCTCATGAGCAGTTCTTC. Complete variable domain (other parts from reference TRBV7-3 and TRBJ2-1): GAGVSQTPSNKVTEKGKYVELRCDPISGHTALYWYRQSLGQGPEFLIYFQGTGAADDSGLPNDRFFAVRPEGSVSTLKIQRTERGDSAVYLCASSSGGRAPHEQFFGPGTRLTVL.

V gene TRBV3-1 (or the pseudogene TRBV3-2) combines with J gene TRBJ1-1; 12 positions match TRBD1. The CDR3 consists of 16 residues. Unmatched junction bases numbered 6, after V lost 6 bases and J lost 1 base. The germline V gene has CDR1 LGHDT and CDR2 YNNKEL (reference sequence). This CDR3 reads CASRPRDRGPNTEAFF. The CDR3 DNA is TGTGCCAGCAGGCCCCGGGACAGGGGGCCGAACACTGAAGCTTTCTTT.

This chain links TRBV18 with TRBJ2-6, with TRBD1 matching over 10 bases. The CDR3 runs to 18 residues. Germline CDR1 is KGHSH and CDR2 is LQKENI. J lost 0 bases, V lost 3 bases, and 5 bases had no gene match. This chain's CDR3 is CASSPRTGGSSGANVLTF. CDR3 nucleotide sequence: TGTGCCAGCTCACCTAGGACAGGGGGTTCCTCTGGGGCCAACGTCCTGACTTTC. The whole variable domain, filled in from reference TRBV18 and TRBJ2-6, reads NAGVMQNPRHLVRRRGQEARLRCSPMKGHSHVYWYRQLPEEGLKFMVYLQKENIIDESGMPKERFSAEFPKEGPSILRIQQVVRGDSAAYFCASSPRTGGSSGANVLTFGAGSRLTVL.

The chain links TRBV6-2 or TRBV6-3 to TRBJ2-1, with 8 positions matching TRBD2. With V trimmed by 5 bases and J by 2 bases, 5 bases remained unmatched. The germline gives CDR1 MNHEY, CDR2 SVGEGT. CDR3 length: 15 residues. Here the CDR3 DNA reads TGTGCCAGCAGTAAAAGCGGGGGCACCTACAATGAGCAGTTCTTC. Encoded protein: CASSKSGGTYNEQFF.

This rearrangement joins TRBV5-4 to TRBJ2-3; 11 bases line up with TRBD2. Trimming took 4 bases from V and 4 from J; bases not matched to a gene: 8. CDR1 and CDR2 (germline): SGHNT, YYREEE (reference sequence). The CDR3 spans 16 residues. The CDR3 region is CASSLGTSGRPDTQYF. The CDR3 region has the DNA TGTGCCAGCAGCCTCGGGACTAGCGGAAGACCAGATACGCAGTATTTT.

Comment on this clone: The limits of the CDR3 on the DNA are not certain, so only TCRdb's listed CDR3 is given. The V and J genes are TRBV6-7 and TRBJ1-6. TRBV6-7 is an ORF, with its function uncertain. The CDR3 adds up to 18 amino acids, both ends counted. Here the CDR3 reads CASTKPVRRGRGGSPLHF.

The V gene is TRBV28, the J gene TRBJ2-1, with 9 bases matching TRBD2. V lost 2 bases to trimming and J lost 4 bases; unmatched junction nucleotides: 6. Germline V CDR1 and CDR2: MDHEN, SYDVKM. The CDR3 is 16 amino acids. Here the CDR3 DNA reads TGTGCCAGCAGTTTACGAGCGGGGGGTAGGTACAATGAGCAGTTCTTC. Translation gives CASSLRAGGRYNEQFF.

The chain uses TRBV5-1 and TRBJ2-5, with TRBD1 as a possible D gene (5 bases). Germline assignment: CDR1 SGHRS and CDR2 YFSETQ. Deletions cut 0 bases from V and 5 bases from J, with 11 bases between. The CDR3 sequence is 14 residues long. CDR3 coding DNA: TGCGCCAGCAGCTTGGAATCCTGGGGCGAGACCCAGTACTTC. It yields the protein CASSLESWGETQYF.

This sequence joins TRBV2 and TRBJ1-1, with D hard to call. CDR1 is SNHLY, CDR2 FYNNEI, per germline. The CDR3 totals 13 residues. V lost 8 bases, J lost 3 bases, and 13 bases lay in between. The CDR3 loop reads CASRWWGDTEAFF. CDR3 nucleotides: TGTGCCAGCCGATGGTGGGGAGACACTGAAGCTTTCTTT.

This chain joins TRBV7-2 and TRBJ1-2; the match to TRBD1 covers 9 bases. The trim removed 5 bases at V and 5 bases at J, leaving 9 bases unmatched. The CDR3 is made up of 15 amino acids. The germline V gene has CDR1 SGHTA and CDR2 FQGNSA. The CDR3 spells CASSPGQGKGYGYTF. The CDR3, as DNA: TGTGCCAGCAGCCCAGGACAGGGGAAAGGGTATGGCTACACCTTC. Filled out from reference TRBV7-2 and TRBJ1-2, the complete variable domain reads GAGVSQSPSNKVTEKGKDVELRCDPISGHTALYWYRQSLGQGLEFLIYFQGNSAPDKSGLPSDRFSAERTGGSVSTLTIQRTQQEDSAVYLCASSPGQGKGYGYTFGSGTRLTVV.

The chain combines TRBV11-2 with TRBJ1-2, with 7 bases lining up with TRBD1. Germline CDR1 is SGHAT and CDR2 is FQNNGV. V lost 5 bases, J lost 4 bases, and 10 bases stayed unmatched. This CDR3 has 15 amino acids. The CDR3 spells CASSPGTEIRYGYTF. For the CDR3, the DNA is TGTGCCAGCAGCCCCGGGACAGAAATACGCTATGGCTACACCTTC.

The CDR3 protein is CASKGGAQVLHF. The CDR3 DNA is TGTGCCTCCAAGGGAGGGGCGCAGGTCCTCCACTTT. The rearrangement joins TRBV10-3 to TRBJ1-6; TRBD1 is a possible D gene (5 bases). Germline V gives CDR1 ENHRY, CDR2 SYGVKD. V was pared by 11 bases and J by 15 bases, with 20 bases between. This CDR3 region has 12 residues.

This chain joins TRBV30 and TRBJ1-2; D unresolved. V dropped 1 base and J dropped 4 bases, with 13 bases sitting between them. Germline V lookup: CDR1 GTSNPN, CDR2 SVGIG (reference sequence). CDR3 length: 14 amino acids. CDR3 region: CAWSGWAVSYGYTF. As DNA, the CDR3 is TGTGCCTGGAGTGGATGGGCAGTCTCCTATGGCTACACCTTC.

The chain links TRBV5-1 to TRBJ2-5; 12 nucleotides align to TRBD2. Germline V gene data show CDR1 as SGHRS and CDR2 as YFSETQ. The V and J ends lost 3 bases and 4 bases, in that order; junction bases with no gene match: 7. The CDR3 runs to 16 residues. The CDR3 DNA is TGCGCCAGCAGCTGGTTGACTAGCGGGAGTGGAGAGACCCAGTACTTC. Residues: CASSWLTSGSGETQYF. The whole variable domain, filled in from reference TRBV5-1 and TRBJ2-5, reads KAGVTQTPRYLIKTRGQQVTLSCSPISGHRSVSWYQQTPGQGLQFLFEYFSETQRNKGNFPGRFSGRQFSNSRSEMNVSTLELGDSALYLCASSWLTSGSGETQYFGPGTRLLVL.

The chain links TRBV10-2 to TRBJ1-1; 10 nucleotides align to TRBD1. Trimming removed 2 bases from V and 5 bases from J; junction bases left unmatched: 5. The length of the CDR3 is 15 residues. CDR1 and CDR2 from the germline V gene are WSHSY and SAAADI. CDR3 coding DNA: TGCGCCAGCAGTGAGAGGACAGGGGGTGGTACTGAAGCTTTCTTT. Translation gives CASSERTGGGTEAFF.

J is TRBJ1-1 and V is TRBV9, with no clear D. The CDR3 is 15 residues long. Germline V CDR1 and CDR2: SGDLS, YYNGEE. V was cut by 1 base and J by 0 bases, with 10 bases left in between. CDR3 DNA: TGTGCCAGCAGCGTATATAACAGTCTGAACACTGAAGCTTTCTTT. Protein product: CASSVYNSLNTEAFF.

The rearrangement links TRBV6-1 to TRBJ2-7; unclear D gene. CDR3 length: 14 amino acids. Germline CDR1 and CDR2: MNHNS and SASEGT. V was clipped by 3 bases and J by 3 bases, with 12 bases between them. The CDR3 DNA follows: TGTGCCAGCAGTGAGGCAGGCTCCCTCTACGAGCAGTACTTC. Translating gives CASSEAGSLYEQYF.

V usage is TRBV7-2 and J usage is TRBJ2-3, with 10 bases lining up with TRBD2. V dropped 5 bases and J dropped 4; count of bases not matched to a gene: 6. The CDR3 is made up of 15 amino acids. The germline V gene encodes CDR1 SGHTA and CDR2 FQGNSA. CDR3 sequence (DNA): TGTGCCAGCAGCCCACAGCGGGGGGGTTCAGATACGCAGTATTTT. Translated, it gives CASSPQRGGSDTQYF.

The chain links TRBV7-9 to TRBJ1-4, with a possible D match to TRBD1 (5 bases). The length of the CDR3 is 15 residues. V lost 6 bases and J 5 bases, leaving 16 bases between the germline ends. Looked up from germline, CDR1 is SEHNR and CDR2 is FQNEAQ (reference sequence). CDR3 loop: CASSLDMGYNEKLFF. The CDR3 region has the DNA TGTGCCAGCAGTTTGGACATGGGGTACAATGAAAAACTGTTTTTT.

The chain joins TRBV7-9 to TRBJ2-6; 9 nucleotides align to TRBD1. Germline V gene sequence: CDR1 SEHNR, CDR2 FQNEAQ (reference sequence). J lost 2 bases, V lost 4 bases, and 6 bases had no gene match. This CDR3 comprises 17 residues. Here the CDR3 DNA reads TGTGCCAGCAGCTCGTCCCGGGACAGGGCTGGGGCCAACGTCCTGACTTTC. Translated: CASSSSRDRAGANVLTF.

The chain has TRBV6-5 and TRBJ1-5; D call uncertain. The CDR3 has 11 amino acids. The V gene lost 8 bases and the J gene lost 7 bases, with 9 bases spanning the gap. Germline lookup yields CDR1 MNHEY and CDR2 SVGAGI. Written as DNA, the CDR3 is TGTGCCAGCCGATCCGGGCAGCCCCAGCATTTT. Encoded protein: CASRSGQPQHF.

The DNA for the CDR3 is TGTGCCAGCAGCAAAGGCCACAGTGTATCGTTCGTAGTTCGTTCGCCTGAAAAACTGTTTTTT. Encoded protein: CASSKGHSVSFVVRSPEKLFF. This chain uses TRBV21-1 with TRBJ1-4; the table assigns TRBD1, which was not confirmed against the DNA. TRBV21-1 is given as a pseudogene. The CDR3 spans 21 residues.

This chain connects TRBV6-6 to TRBJ1-1; 7 bases align to TRBD1. Germline CDR1 reads MNHNY; CDR2 reads SVGAGI (reference sequence). V shed 6 bases and J 0 bases; nucleotides not matched to a gene: 7. The CDR3 extends over 15 amino acids. The CDR3 DNA sequence: TGTGCCAGCAGGGGGACAGAACGAATGAACACTGAAGCTTTCTTT. This encodes CASRGTERMNTEAFF.

V is TRBV9 and J is TRBJ1-5; D unclear. In germline, CDR1 is SGDLS, CDR2 YYNGEE. V was cut by 2 bases and J by 2 bases, with 11 bases left in between. This CDR3 has 15 amino acids. The CDR3 DNA is TGTGCCAGCAGCGTGAATCCGGCGGGCAATCAGCCCCAGCATTTT. Protein: CASSVNPAGNQPQHF.

The chain recombines TRBV2 with TRBJ2-6, with TRBD1 identical over 8 bases. With V trimmed by 4 bases and J by 2 bases, 1 base remained unmatched. CDR3 length: 15 residues. CDR1 SNHLY and CDR2 FYNNEI come from the germline V gene. The CDR3 loop is CASSVRGPGANVLTF. In DNA, the CDR3 is TGTGCCAGCAGTGTCAGGGGGCCTGGGGCCAACGTCCTGACTTTC.

The J gene is TRBJ2-1, the V gene TRBV9; TRBD2 aligns across 7 bases. Germline V gene data show CDR1 as SGDLS and CDR2 as YYNGEE. CDR3 size: 16 residues. V trimming: 1 base; J trimming: 6 bases; junction bases outside the gene matches: 10. The CDR3 spells CASSVKSGTFGNEQFF. The CDR3 DNA reads TGTGCCAGCAGCGTAAAGAGCGGGACTTTCGGCAATGAGCAGTTCTTC.

This chain joins TRBV18 and TRBJ2-3; 10 bases fit TRBD2. There are 19 residues in the CDR3. Germline-derived CDR1 and CDR2 are KGHSH and LQKENI. The V and J ends lost 1 base and 0 bases, in that order; junction bases with no gene match: 10. This CDR3 is CASSPQTSGTTSSTDTQYF. CDR3 nucleotides: TGTGCCAGCTCACCACAAACTAGCGGGACAACTAGTAGCACAGATACGCAGTATTTT. Looking up the rest from reference TRBV18 and TRBJ2-3 gives the full variable domain: NAGVMQNPRHLVRRRGQEARLRCSPMKGHSHVYWYRQLPEEGLKFMVYLQKENIIDESGMPKERFSAEFPKEGPSILRIQQVVRGDSAAYFCASSPQTSGTTSSTDTQYFGPGTRLTVL.